A selection of T cell receptor beta chains follows, all from one sample in a study of T cell repertoires in breast cancer. TCRdb reprocessed the emulsion pairing reads with MiXCR, giving one entry per CDR3 protein. The data hold fewer than 5,500 distinct CDR3 sequences, with 35% observed a single time. Sequencing was done on a sample of CD8+ T cells. All receptors come from a pool of human donors with breast cancer or a healthy control (not recorded which). The CDR3 runs from the conserved cysteine through the conserved F or W. Fields, in order: D gene, clone size, V gene, J gene, CDR3 protein, CDR3 DNA. D genes are given only for firm matches. Part of the rows lack a size; the others show once, few, many or a class for expanded clones.

D: TRBD1; size: NA; V: TRBV20-1; J: TRBJ1-2; CDR3: CSAREKKQGAINYGYTF; DNA: TGCAGTGCTAGAGAAAAAAAACAGGGGGCTATAAACTATGGCTACACCTTC
D: NA; size: many; V: TRBV29-1; J: TRBJ1-1; CDR3: CSVGFVGRVRAEAFF; DNA: TGCAGCGTGGGTTTCGTCGGTCGGGTGAGGGCTGAAGCTTTCTTT
D: NA; size: NA; V: TRBV20-1; J: TRBJ1-6; CDR3: CSASTWRDREPLHF; DNA: TGCAGTGCTAGTACGTGGCGGGATAGGGAACCCCTCCACTTT
D: TRBD2; size: NA; V: TRBV2; J: TRBJ2-3; CDR3: CASSETSGLPTDTQYF; DNA: TGTGCCAGCAGTGAGACTAGCGGACTGCCCACAGATACGCAGTATTTT
D: NA; size: many; V: TRBV7-2; J: TRBJ1-2; CDR3: CASSPGPMNYGYTF; DNA: TGTGCCAGCAGCCCAGGACCTATGAACTATGGCTACACCTTC
D: TRBD1; size: few; V: TRBV10-3; J: TRBJ2-7; CDR3: CAITGTGDYEQYF; DNA: TGTGCCATCACCGGGACAGGAGACTACGAGCAGTACTTC
D: NA; size: NA; V: TRBV5-1; J: TRBJ2-1; CDR3: CASRDNYNEQFF; DNA: TGCGCCAGCAGAGATAATTACAATGAGCAGTTCTTC
D: NA; size: once; V: TRBV10-3; J: TRBJ1-4; CDR3: CATEQGGEEKLFF; DNA: TGTGCCACCGAACAGGGAGGAGAGGAAAAACTGTTTTTT
D: NA; size: NA; V: TRBV3-1; J: TRBJ2-1; CDR3: CATGGDSYNEQFF; DNA: TGTGCCACCGGTGGCGATTCCTACAATGAGCAGTTCTTC
D: TRBD1; size: NA; V: TRBV12-3/TRBV12-4; J: TRBJ2-5; CDR3: CASSSDRAWETQYF; DNA: TGTGCCAGCAGCAGCGACAGGGCGTGGGAGACCCAGTACTTC
D: TRBD1; size: NA; V: TRBV12-3/TRBV12-4; J: TRBJ1-1; CDR3: CASRPGQGWGAFF; DNA: TGTGCCAGCAGACCGGGACAGGGTTGGGGGGCTTTCTTT
D: TRBD2; size: few; V: TRBV20-1; J: TRBJ2-1; CDR3: CSALLGGRKGEQFF; DNA: TGCAGTGCCCTCCTGGGCGGGAGAAAGGGTGAGCAGTTCTTC
D: TRBD1; size: many; V: TRBV19; J: TRBJ1-4; CDR3: CASSTWDRAREKLFF; DNA: TGTGCCAGTAGTACATGGGACAGGGCGCGTGAAAAACTGTTTTTT
D: NA; size: medium-sized; V: TRBV20-1; J: TRBJ1-1; CDR3: CSARDRDIYTEAFF; DNA: TGCAGTGCTAGAGATCGGGACATATACACTGAAGCTTTCTTT
D: TRBD2; size: medium-sized; V: TRBV7-2; J: TRBJ2-5; CDR3: CASSLLAGGSKETQYF; DNA: TGTGCCAGCAGCTTACTAGCGGGGGGAAGTAAAGAGACCCAGTACTTC
D: TRBD1; size: few; V: TRBV27; J: TRBJ2-3; CDR3: CASSLRDRGTDTQYF; DNA: TGTGCCAGCAGTTTAAGGGACAGGGGAACAGATACGCAGTATTTT
D: NA; size: many; V: TRBV7-6; J: TRBJ2-7; CDR3: CASSLGQPAYEQYF; DNA: TGTGCCAGCAGCTTAGGCCAACCGGCCTACGAGCAGTACTTC
D: NA; size: many; V: TRBV2; J: TRBJ1-5; CDR3: CASSEGRNQPQHF; DNA: TGTGCCAGCAGTGAAGGGCGGAATCAGCCCCAGCATTTT
D: NA; size: few; V: TRBV6-5; J: TRBJ1-1; CDR3: CASSYTDRKNTEAFF; DNA: TGTGCCAGCAGTTATACGGACAGAAAGAACACTGAAGCTTTCTTT
D: NA; size: hyperexpanded; V: TRBV29-1; J: TRBJ1-4; CDR3: CSVVGSWGKLFF; DNA: TGCAGCGTTGTTGGTTCGTGGGGAAAACTGTTTTTT
D: TRBD1; size: NA; V: TRBV7-8; J: TRBJ1-5; CDR3: CASSFRDIGQGWSRQPQHF; DNA: TGTGCCAGCAGCTTCCGCGATATAGGACAGGGATGGTCTCGTCAGCCCCAGCATTTT
D: NA; size: few; V: TRBV13; J: TRBJ2-3; CDR3: CASSPPNAAGTDTQYF; DNA: TGTGCCAGCAGCCCCCCGAACGCTGCTGGCACAGATACGCAGTATTTT
D: NA; size: many; V: TRBV7-2; J: TRBJ2-2; CDR3: CASSRTMNTGELFF; DNA: TGTGCCAGCAGCCGGACCATGAACACCGGGGAGCTGTTTTTT
D: NA; size: NA; V: TRBV18; J: TRBJ2-3; CDR3: CASSASTDTQYF; DNA: TGTGCCAGCTCAGCCAGCACAGATACGCAGTATTTT
D: TRBD1; size: NA; V: TRBV27; J: TRBJ2-1; CDR3: CASRNTGGYHTEPFF; DNA: TGTGCCAGCAGGAATACAGGGGGCTACCACACTGAGCCGTTCTTC
D: NA; size: NA; V: TRBV2; J: TRBJ2-2; CDR3: CASSQGARIANTRELFF; DNA: TGTGCCAGCAGCCAAGGGGCCAGAATCGCGAACACCAGGGAGCTGTTTTTT
D: TRBD2; size: many; V: TRBV6-2/TRBV6-3; J: TRBJ2-1; CDR3: CASSPRTSGSNEQFF; DNA: TGTGCCAGCAGCCCCCGGACTAGCGGGAGCAATGAGCAGTTCTTC
D: NA; size: many; V: TRBV5-1; J: TRBJ2-6; CDR3: CASSLGGLGQPVSGANVLTF; DNA: TGCGCCAGCTCCCTGGGGGGCTTAGGACAGCCCGTCAGCGGGGCCAACGTCCTGACTTTC
D: NA; size: many; V: TRBV28; J: TRBJ2-6; CDR3: CASTGSSGANVLTF; DNA: TGTGCCAGCACCGGGAGCTCTGGGGCCAACGTCCTGACTTTC
D: NA; size: few; V: TRBV3-1; J: TRBJ2-7; CDR3: CASSQNTLGEQYF; DNA: TGTGCCAGCAGCCAAAACACCCTGGGAGAGCAGTACTTC
D: NA; size: NA; V: TRBV13; J: TRBJ1-6; CDR3: CASSFRDSPLHF; DNA: TGTGCCAGCAGCTTCAGAGATTCACCCCTCCACTTT
D: NA; size: many; V: TRBV20-1; J: TRBJ2-5; CDR3: CSARTTQETQYF; DNA: TGCAGTGCTAGAACGACTCAAGAGACCCAGTACTTC
D: TRBD1; size: NA; V: TRBV14; J: TRBJ2-1; CDR3: CASEDRGDNEQFF; DNA: TGTGCCAGCGAAGACAGGGGGGACAATGAGCAGTTCTTC
D: TRBD1; size: many; V: TRBV27; J: TRBJ2-6; CDR3: CASSPRDRHLAGANVLTF; DNA: TGTGCCAGCAGTCCACGGGACAGGCACTTGGCTGGGGCCAACGTCCTGACTTTC
D: NA; size: NA; V: TRBV28; J: TRBJ1-5; CDR3: CASSLGRTGQPQHF; DNA: TGTGCCAGCAGTCTTGGACGGACGGGGCAGCCCCAGCATTTT
D: NA; size: once; V: TRBV7-3; J: TRBJ1-2; CDR3: CASSPRPQYGYTF; DNA: TGCGCCAGCAGCCCGAGACCGCAGTATGGCTACACCTTC
D: NA; size: few; V: TRBV5-4; J: TRBJ1-4; CDR3: CASSLAPWEYEKLFF; DNA: TGTGCCAGCAGCTTGGCCCCGTGGGAATATGAAAAACTGTTTTTT
D: NA; size: many; V: TRBV20-1; J: TRBJ1-2; CDR3: CSAQPLTGKIPAYGYTF; DNA: TGCAGTGCACAACCTCTGACAGGCAAGATTCCGGCCTATGGCTACACCTTC
D: NA; size: NA; V: TRBV29-1; J: TRBJ2-1; CDR3: CSALVTDEQFF; DNA: TGCAGCGCCCTCGTCACGGATGAGCAGTTCTTC
D: NA; size: medium-sized; V: TRBV15; J: TRBJ2-2; CDR3: CATSRDQYGELFF; DNA: TGTGCCACCAGCAGAGATCAATACGGGGAGCTGTTTTTT